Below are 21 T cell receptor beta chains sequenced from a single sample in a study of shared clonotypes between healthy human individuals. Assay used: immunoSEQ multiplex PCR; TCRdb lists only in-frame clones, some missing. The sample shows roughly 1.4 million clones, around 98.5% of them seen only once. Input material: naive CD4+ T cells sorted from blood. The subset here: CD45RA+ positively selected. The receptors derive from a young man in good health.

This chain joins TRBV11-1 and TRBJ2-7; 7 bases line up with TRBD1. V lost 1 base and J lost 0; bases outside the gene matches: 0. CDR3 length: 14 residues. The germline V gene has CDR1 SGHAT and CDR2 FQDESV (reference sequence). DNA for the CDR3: TGTGCCAGCAGCTTAGGGGACAGCTCCTACGAGCAGTACTTC. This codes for CASSLGDSSYEQYF.

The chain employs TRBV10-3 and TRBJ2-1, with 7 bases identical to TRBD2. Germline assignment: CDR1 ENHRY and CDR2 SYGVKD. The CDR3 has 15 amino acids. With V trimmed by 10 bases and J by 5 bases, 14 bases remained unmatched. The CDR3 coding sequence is TGTGCCACAAACTCCCCTCTAGCGGTGGACAATGAGCAGTTCTTC. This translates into CATNSPLAVDNEQFF.

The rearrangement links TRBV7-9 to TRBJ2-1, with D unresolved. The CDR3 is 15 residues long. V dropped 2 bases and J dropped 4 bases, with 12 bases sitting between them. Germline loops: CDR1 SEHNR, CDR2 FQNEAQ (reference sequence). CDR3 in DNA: TGTGCCAGCAGCTTAATGGCAGGAGAATACAATGAGCAGTTCTTC. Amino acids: CASSLMAGEYNEQFF.

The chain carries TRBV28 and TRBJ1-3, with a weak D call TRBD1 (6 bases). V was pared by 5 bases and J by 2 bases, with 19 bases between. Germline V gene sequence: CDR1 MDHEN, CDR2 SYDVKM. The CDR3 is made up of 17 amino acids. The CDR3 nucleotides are TGTGCCAGCAGTCCTCACGAGGGGGGCATTGCTGGAAACACCATATATTTT. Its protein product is CASSPHEGGIAGNTIYF.

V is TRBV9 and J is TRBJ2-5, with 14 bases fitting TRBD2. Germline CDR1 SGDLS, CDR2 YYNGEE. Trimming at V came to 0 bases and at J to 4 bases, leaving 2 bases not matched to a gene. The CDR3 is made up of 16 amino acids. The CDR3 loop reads CASSVVGTSGRETQYF. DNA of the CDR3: TGTGCCAGCAGCGTAGTAGGGACTAGCGGGAGAGAGACCCAGTACTTC.

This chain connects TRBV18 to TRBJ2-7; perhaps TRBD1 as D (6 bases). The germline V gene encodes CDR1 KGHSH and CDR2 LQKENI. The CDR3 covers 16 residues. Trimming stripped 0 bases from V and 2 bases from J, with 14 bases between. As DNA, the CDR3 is TGTGCCAGCTCACCACCGACGAGTGGGGGCCCCTACGAGCAGTACTTC. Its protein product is CASSPPTSGGPYEQYF. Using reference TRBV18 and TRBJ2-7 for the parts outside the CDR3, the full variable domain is NAGVMQNPRHLVRRRGQEARLRCSPMKGHSHVYWYRQLPEEGLKFMVYLQKENIIDESGMPKERFSAEFPKEGPSILRIQQVVRGDSAAYFCASSPPTSGGPYEQYFGPGTRLTVT.

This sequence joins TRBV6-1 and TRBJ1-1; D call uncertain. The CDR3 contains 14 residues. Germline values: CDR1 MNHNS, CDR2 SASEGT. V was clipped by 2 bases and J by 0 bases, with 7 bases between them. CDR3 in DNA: TGTGCCAGCAGTGAACAGCTCATGAACACTGAAGCTTTCTTT. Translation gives CASSEQLMNTEAFF.

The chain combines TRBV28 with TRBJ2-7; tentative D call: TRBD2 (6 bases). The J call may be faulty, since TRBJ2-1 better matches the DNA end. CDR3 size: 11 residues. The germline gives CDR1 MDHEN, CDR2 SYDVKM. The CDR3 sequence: CASGTGNEQFF. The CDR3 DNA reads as TGTGCCAGCGGGACTGGGAATGAGCAGTTCTTC.

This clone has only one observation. CDR3 coding DNA: TGTGCCAGCAGCCAGCAGGGACAGGGAGTCGCCGGGGAGCTGTTTTTT. This codes for CASSQQGQGVAGELFF. The rearrangement uses TRBV11-3 and TRBJ2-2, with 9 nucleotides matching TRBD1. J lost 6 bases, V lost 5 bases, and 10 bases had no gene match. CDR1 SGHNT and CDR2 YENEEA come from the germline V gene. The CDR3 covers 16 residues. The full variable domain, its missing parts supplied by reference TRBV11-3 and TRBJ2-2, is EAGVVQSPRYKIIEKKQPVAFWCNPISGHNTLYWYLQNLGQGPELLIRYENEEAVDDSQLPKDRFSAERLKGVDSTLKIQPAELGDSAVYLCASSQQGQGVAGELFFGEGSRLTVL.

The CDR3 DNA follows: TGTGCCAGCAGCGGGGAGACAGGCAGCTATGGCTACACCTTC. Amino acid sequence: CASSGETGSYGYTF. The genes are TRBV5-6 and TRBJ1-2, with D tentatively TRBD1 (6 bases). The CDR3 has 14 residues. Trimming stripped 4 bases from V and 4 bases from J, with 14 bases between. Germline V CDR1 and CDR2: SGHDT, YYEEEE.

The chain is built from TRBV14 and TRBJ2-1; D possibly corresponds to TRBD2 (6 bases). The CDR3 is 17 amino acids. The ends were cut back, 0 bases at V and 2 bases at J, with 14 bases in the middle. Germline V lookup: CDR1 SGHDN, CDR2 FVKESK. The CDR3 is CASSQDRSRTTYNEQFF. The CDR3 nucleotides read TGTGCCAGCAGCCAAGATCGCTCGCGGACTACCTACAATGAGCAGTTCTTC.

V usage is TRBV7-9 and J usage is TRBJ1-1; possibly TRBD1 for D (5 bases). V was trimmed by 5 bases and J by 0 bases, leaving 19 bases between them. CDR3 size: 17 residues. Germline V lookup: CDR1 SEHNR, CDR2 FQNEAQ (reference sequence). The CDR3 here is CASSRTGVASMNTEAFF. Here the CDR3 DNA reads TGTGCCAGCAGCCGTACAGGTGTGGCCTCTATGAACACTGAAGCTTTCTTT.

This CDR3 is CASSLGFGSTDTQYF. The CDR3, as DNA: TGTGCCAGCAGCTTGGGATTTGGTAGCACAGATACGCAGTATTTT. The chain recombines TRBV5-4 with TRBJ2-3; no clear D. V was pared by 0 bases and J by 0 bases, with 8 bases between. Germline CDR1 and CDR2: SGHNT and YYREEE (reference sequence). CDR3 length: 15 amino acids.

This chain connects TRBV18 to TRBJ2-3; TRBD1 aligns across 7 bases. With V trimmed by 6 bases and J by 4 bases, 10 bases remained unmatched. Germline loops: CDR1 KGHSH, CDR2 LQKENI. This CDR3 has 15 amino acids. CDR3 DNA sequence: TGTGCCAGCTCCCGTGAAGGGGGCCTGGCAGATACGCAGTATTTT. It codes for CASSREGGLADTQYF.

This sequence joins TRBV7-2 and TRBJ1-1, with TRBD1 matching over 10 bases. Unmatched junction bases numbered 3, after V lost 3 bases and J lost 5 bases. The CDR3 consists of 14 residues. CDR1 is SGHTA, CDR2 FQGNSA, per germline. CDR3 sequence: CASSFRTGGTEAFF. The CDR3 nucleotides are TGTGCCAGCAGCTTCCGGACAGGGGGAACTGAAGCTTTCTTT.

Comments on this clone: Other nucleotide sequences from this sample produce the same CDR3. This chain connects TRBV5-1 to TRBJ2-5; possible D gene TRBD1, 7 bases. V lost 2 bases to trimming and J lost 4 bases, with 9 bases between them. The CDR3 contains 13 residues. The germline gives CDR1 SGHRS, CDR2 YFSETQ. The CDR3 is CASSFQGGETQYF. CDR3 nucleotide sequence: TGCGCCAGCAGCTTCCAGGGGGGAGAGACCCAGTACTTC.

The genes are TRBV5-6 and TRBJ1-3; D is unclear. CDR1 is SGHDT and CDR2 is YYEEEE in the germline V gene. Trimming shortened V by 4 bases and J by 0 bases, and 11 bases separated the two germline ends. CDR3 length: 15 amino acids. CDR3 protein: CASSRRGSSGNTIYF. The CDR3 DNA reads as TGTGCCAGCAGCCGCCGGGGTTCCTCTGGAAACACCATATATTTT.

The CDR3, as DNA: TGTGCCAGCAGCGTAGTGGCCTCCCTAGATATGAACATTCAGTACTTC. The encoded protein is CASSVVASLDMNIQYF. V is TRBV9 and J is TRBJ2-4; D uncertain. The V end lost 0 bases, the J end lost 7 bases, and 17 bases lay between the germline ends. The CDR3 has 16 residues. Germline V CDR1 and CDR2: SGDLS, YYNGEE.

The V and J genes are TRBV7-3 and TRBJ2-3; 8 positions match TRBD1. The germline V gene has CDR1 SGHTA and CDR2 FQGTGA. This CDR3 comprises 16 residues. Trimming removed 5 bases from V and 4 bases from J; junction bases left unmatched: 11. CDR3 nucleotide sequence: TGTGCCAGCAGCCTTTTTACCCAGGGGGCTTCAGATACGCAGTATTTT. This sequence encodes CASSLFTQGASDTQYF. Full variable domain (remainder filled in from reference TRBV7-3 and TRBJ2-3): GAGVSQTPSNKVTEKGKYVELRCDPISGHTALYWYRQSLGQGPEFLIYFQGTGAADDSGLPNDRFFAVRPEGSVSTLKIQRTERGDSAVYLCASSLFTQGASDTQYFGPGTRLTVL.

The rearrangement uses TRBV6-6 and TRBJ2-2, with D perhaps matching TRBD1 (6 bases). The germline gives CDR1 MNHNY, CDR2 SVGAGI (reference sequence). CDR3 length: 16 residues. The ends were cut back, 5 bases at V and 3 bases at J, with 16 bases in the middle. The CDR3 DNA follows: TGTGCCAGCAGTAAAGAAGGGGGACAATACACCGGGGAGCTGTTTTTT. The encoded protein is CASSKEGGQYTGELFF.

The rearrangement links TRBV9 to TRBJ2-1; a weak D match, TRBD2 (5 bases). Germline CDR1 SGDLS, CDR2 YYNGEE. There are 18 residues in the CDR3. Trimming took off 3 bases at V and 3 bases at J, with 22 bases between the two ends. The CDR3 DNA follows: TGTGCCAGCAGCGCCAAACCCCAGAGCGGACCCAACTACAATGAGCAGTTCTTC. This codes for CASSAKPQSGPNYNEQFF.